Each of the 8 T cell receptor beta chains below was sequenced from the same sample in a study of blood T cell repertoires in COVID-19. Generated by immunoSEQ multiplex PCR, the TCRdb table keeps only in-frame clones and is missing some. The table shows approximately 130,000 clones, with about 86% occurring only once. Sequencing used peripheral blood. All receptors derive from a woman aged 45 to 65 with acute or convalescent COVID-19.

The V and J genes are TRBV24-1 and TRBJ2-1; TRBD1 matches 12 bases. The CDR3 is made up of 15 amino acids. Germline V CDR1 and CDR2: KGHDR, SFDVKD. With V trimmed by 4 bases and J by 7 bases, 4 bases remained unmatched. CDR3 DNA: TGTGCCACCAGTGAAGGGACAGGGGGCAAAAATGAGCAGTTCTTC. It specifies CATSEGTGGKNEQFF.

The chain carries TRBV29-1 and TRBJ2-7; 10 bases match TRBD2. V lost 4 bases, J lost 4 bases, and 7 bases stayed unmatched. In germline, CDR1 is SQVTM, CDR2 ANQGSEA. The CDR3 is 14 residues long. CDR3 amino acids: CSVVVSGRTYEQYF. The CDR3 nucleotides read TGCAGCGTTGTAGTTAGCGGGAGGACATACGAGCAGTACTTC.

The rearrangement links TRBV20-1 to TRBJ2-7; the D gene is possibly TRBD2 (5 bases). Germline V gene sequence: CDR1 DFQATT, CDR2 SNEGSKA (reference sequence). V lost 6 bases to trimming and J lost 3 bases, with 9 bases between them. The CDR3 has 11 residues. The CDR3 here is CSASRGYEQYF. The CDR3 coding sequence is TGCAGTGCCTCCCGGGGCTACGAGCAGTACTTC.

This clone occurred once. This sequence joins TRBV30 and TRBJ2-7, with TRBD1 identical over 10 bases. Germline-derived CDR1 and CDR2 are GTSNPN and SVGIG (reference sequence). V shed 2 bases, J shed 5 bases, and the junction held 3 bases outside the gene matches. This CDR3 contains 13 residues. In nucleotides, the CDR3 is TGTGCCTGGAGTACGGGGACAGGGGACGAGCAGTACTTC. Encoded protein: CAWSTGTGDEQYF.

The V gene is TRBV19, the J gene TRBJ1-4; possible D gene TRBD1, 5 bases. The CDR3 is 13 amino acids. Germline V gene sequence: CDR1 LNHDA, CDR2 SQIVND (reference sequence). Trimming took off 7 bases at V and 5 bases at J, with 11 bases between the two ends. The CDR3 sequence: CASNDRINEKLFF. CDR3 nucleotide sequence: TGTGCCAGTAACGACAGAATCAATGAAAAACTGTTTTTT.

This clone has just one count. The DNA of the CDR3 is TGCAGCGTCCATAGCGGTTTCACAGATACGCAGTATTTT. Protein product: CSVHSGFTDTQYF. The genes are TRBV29-1 and TRBJ2-3, with D possibly being TRBD2 (6 bases). CDR3 length: 13 amino acids. V lost 6 bases and J 2 bases, leaving 12 bases between the germline ends. CDR1 and CDR2 (germline): SQVTM, ANQGSEA.

The chain is built from TRBV6-5 and TRBJ1-6, with no clear D. This CDR3 is built from 15 residues. V lost 2 bases, J lost 5 bases, and 10 bases lay in between. The germline V gene encodes CDR1 MNHEY and CDR2 SVGAGI. This CDR3 is CASSYGGFDNSPLHF. In DNA form, the CDR3 reads TGTGCCAGCAGTTACGGAGGATTTGATAATTCACCCCTCCACTTT.

This chain links TRBV5-5 with TRBJ1-5, with D hard to call. The CDR3 loop spans 14 amino acids. Trimming pared 0 bases from V and 2 bases from J, leaving 6 bases between. Germline lookup yields CDR1 SGHKS and CDR2 YYEKEE (reference sequence). CDR3 nucleotides: TGTGCCAGCAGCTTGGGACATGGCAATCAGCCCCAGCATTTT. Translated: CASSLGHGNQPQHF.